The 16 T cell receptor beta chains given below trace back to one sample, sequenced in a study of OX40 agonist ivuxolimab in advanced cancers. Sequenced by immunoSEQ multiplex PCR; TCRdb stores in-frame clones only, minus some. This sample carries some 35,000 clones, approximately 79% of them seen once, and the ten largest clones take approximately 9.9%. This material consisted of CD4+ or CD8+ T cells sorted from blood, taken in a trial of the OX40 agonist ivuxolimab. The receptors were sampled from an adult with an advanced solid tumor such as melanoma, head and neck, liver or kidney cancer.

This chain uses TRBV30 with TRBJ2-7, with D unclear. The CDR3 extends over 11 amino acids. V was shortened by 5 bases and J by 2 bases, with 7 bases between the two germline ends. Germline CDR1 reads GTSNPN; CDR2 reads SVGIG (reference sequence). CDR3 loop: CAWSRAYEQYF. In DNA, the CDR3 is TGTGCCTGGTCCCGTGCCTACGAGCAGTACTTC.

The gene calls are TRBV9 and TRBJ2-7; 7 nucleotides match TRBD2. The trim removed 2 bases at V and 2 bases at J, leaving 7 bases unmatched. The germline gives CDR1 SGDLS, CDR2 YYNGEE. This CDR3 is built from 15 residues. The CDR3 region is CASSVSGTQAYEQYF. The CDR3 region has the DNA TGTGCCAGCAGCGTCAGCGGGACTCAAGCCTACGAGCAGTACTTC.

The chain combines TRBV7-8 with TRBJ1-5; D gene unclear. The CDR3 contains 15 residues. CDR1 is SGHVS, CDR2 FQNEAQ, per germline. V lost 1 base, J lost 3 bases, and 10 bases lay in between. In DNA form, the CDR3 reads TGTGCCAGCAGCTTAGTAGCGCAGACCAATCAGCCCCAGCATTTT. This sequence encodes CASSLVAQTNQPQHF.

This clone has a single count. The rearrangement uses TRBV14 and TRBJ1-1; 7 bases line up with TRBD1. V gave up 1 base and J gave up 10 bases; unmatched junction bases: 6. The CDR3 has 13 residues. Germline CDR1 is SGHDN and CDR2 is FVKESK. CDR3 loop: CASSQVSTGSAFF. CDR3 nucleotides: TGTGCCAGCAGCCAAGTTTCGACAGGGTCAGCTTTCTTT.

Note on this clone: The junction and the germline gene differ at one end; a read error may be behind it. The chain is built from TRBV6-5 and TRBJ1-1; no firm D call. Germline assignment: CDR1 MNHEY and CDR2 SVGAGI. There are 16 residues in the CDR3. CDR3 DNA sequence: TGTGCCAGCAGTTACAATGAGCGGGTTGTGAAAACTGAAGCTTTCTTT. Its protein product is CASSYNERVVKTEAFF.

The V call is TRBV4-1, the J call TRBJ2-2, with D maybe TRBD1 (5 bases). Germline V gene lookup returns CDR1 MGHRA and CDR2 YSYEKL. The germline V and J ends were trimmed by 3 bases and 5 bases, with 13 bases remaining between them. This CDR3 has 15 amino acids. In DNA form, the CDR3 reads TGCGCCAGCAGCCAGCTAACGCAGGGTACCGGGGAGCTGTTTTTT. Its translation is CASSQLTQGTGELFF.

This chain links TRBV2 with TRBJ1-1; D unclear. Looked up from germline, CDR1 is SNHLY and CDR2 is FYNNEI. The CDR3 sequence is 15 residues long. V lost 3 bases and J lost 1, with 12 bases in between. The CDR3 DNA is TGTGCCAGCAGTGATATGATTATGGAGAACACTGAAGCTTTCTTT. Protein product: CASSDMIMENTEAFF.

Here the CDR3 reads CSAGLAYLIHNEQFF. DNA of the CDR3: TGCAGCGCGGGCCTCGCGTACTTGATCCACAATGAGCAGTTCTTC. The rearrangement uses TRBV29-1 and TRBJ2-1; D is unresolved. The CDR3 consists of 15 residues. Trimming left V 7 bases short and J 5 bases short, with 21 bases between. CDR1 is SQVTM and CDR2 is ANQGSEA in the germline V gene.

This sequence joins TRBV19 and TRBJ2-3; either TRBD1 or TRBD2 may fit D (6 bases each). Deletions cut 4 bases from V and 2 bases from J, with 19 bases between. This CDR3 contains 17 residues. Germline V CDR1 and CDR2: LNHDA, SQIVND (reference sequence). The DNA of the CDR3 is TGTGCCAGTAGTAGGGGGGCGGGAAGGGACTCCACAGATACGCAGTATTTT. Its translation is CASSRGAGRDSTDTQYF.

The rearrangement joins TRBV19 to TRBJ1-2; possible D gene TRBD1, 6 bases. The CDR3 loop spans 15 amino acids. Germline-derived CDR1 and CDR2 are LNHDA and SQIVND (reference sequence). Trimming removed 3 bases at V and 0 bases at J, with 11 bases between. CDR3: CASSMGAISNYGYTF. CDR3 nucleotides: TGTGCCAGTAGTATGGGGGCCATTTCTAACTATGGCTACACCTTC.

The chain recombines TRBV7-6 with TRBJ2-1; the match to TRBD2 covers 10 bases. The germline CDR1 and CDR2 sequences are SGHVS and FNYEAQ. With V trimmed by 5 bases and J by 4 bases, 5 bases remained unmatched. This CDR3 is 15 amino acids long. The CDR3 reads CASSQPGLAYNEQFF. The CDR3, as DNA: TGTGCCAGCAGCCAACCGGGACTAGCGTACAATGAGCAGTTCTTC.

Judged by abundance, this clone is medium-sized. The rearrangement uses TRBV7-2 and TRBJ2-7, with D perhaps TRBD1 (6 bases). The CDR3 consists of 15 residues. The germline gives CDR1 SGHTA, CDR2 FQGNSA. V gave up 4 bases and J gave up 4 bases, with 17 bases separating them. Written as DNA, the CDR3 is TGTGCCAGCAGCTCGTCCGGGACACTTCATTACGAGCAGTACTTC. It codes for CASSSSGTLHYEQYF.

The rearrangement joins TRBV15 to TRBJ2-7; 7 nucleotides align to TRBD2. The CDR3 has 13 residues. Germline V gene sequence: CDR1 LNHNV, CDR2 YYDKDF (reference sequence). J lost 7 bases, V lost 3 bases, and 6 bases had no gene match. The CDR3 reads CATSSVWGGEQYF. DNA of the CDR3: TGTGCCACCAGCAGCGTGTGGGGGGGTGAGCAGTACTTC.

In DNA, the CDR3 is TGTGCCAGTAGTATAGAGAGACAGGGGAGAGGTGGCTACACCTTC. This sequence encodes CASSIERQGRGGYTF. The chain combines TRBV19 with TRBJ1-2; 8 nucleotides match TRBD1. Germline-derived CDR1 and CDR2 are LNHDA and SQIVND (reference sequence). The V gene end was trimmed by 0 bases and the J gene end by 7 bases; junction bases not matched to a gene: 7. The CDR3 loop spans 15 amino acids. Together with reference TRBV19 and TRBJ1-2, the CDR3 gives the full variable domain: DGGITQSPKYLFRKEGQNVTLSCEQNLNHDAMYWYRQDPGQGLRLIYYSQIVNDFQKGDIAEGYSVSREKKESFPLTVTSAQKNPTAFYLCASSIERQGRGGYTFGSGTRLTVV.

This clone was detected a few times. The chain couples TRBV5-4 to TRBJ1-1; D not resolved. CDR3 length: 13 amino acids. Trimming shortened V by 4 bases and J by 0 bases, and 7 bases separated the two germline ends. Germline V gene lookup returns CDR1 SGHNT and CDR2 YYREEE (reference sequence). The DNA of the CDR3 is TGTGCCAGCAGCCAGACGGTGAACACTGAAGCTTTCTTT. Amino acids: CASSQTVNTEAFF.

The chain couples TRBV7-9 to TRBJ2-5; no reliable D call. CDR3 length: 11 amino acids. Trimming removed 5 bases at V and 3 bases at J, with 4 bases between. The germline gives CDR1 SEHNR, CDR2 FQNEAQ (reference sequence). CDR3 region: CASSTKETQYF. CDR3 in DNA: TGTGCCAGCAGCACCAAAGAGACCCAGTACTTC.